This T cell receptor beta chain stems from a study of identical twins. Study conclusions and caveats: While abundant cord blood beta clonotypes carried fewer insertions, memory repertoires showed no such pattern. Analyses based on zero insertions could be partly confounded by invariant MAIT and iNKT cells.

A universal primer site was created by template switching, with the cDNA bearing unique molecular identifiers. TCRdb recomputed calls from the 5' RACE reads with MiXCR, one row per CDR3 protein. The sample shows a few hundred thousand distinct CDR3 sequences, about 13% of them seen only once. Notes on this clonotype: Its antigen is unknown.

V gave up 3 bases and J gave up 1 base, with 9 bases separating them. Per germline, CDR1 MNHEY and CDR2 SVGAGI. The CDR3 totals 14 residues. These data also featured in a second study, about yellow fever vaccine responses in identical twins.

Sequencing used memory (CD45RO+) T cells sorted from blood. This TCR came from a young woman in good health. The rearrangement joins TRBV6-5 to TRBJ2-5; D is undetermined. The DNA of the CDR3 is TGTGCCAGCAGTTATACAAGGGTCCAAGAGACCCAGTACTTC. It yields the protein CASSYTRVQETQYF.